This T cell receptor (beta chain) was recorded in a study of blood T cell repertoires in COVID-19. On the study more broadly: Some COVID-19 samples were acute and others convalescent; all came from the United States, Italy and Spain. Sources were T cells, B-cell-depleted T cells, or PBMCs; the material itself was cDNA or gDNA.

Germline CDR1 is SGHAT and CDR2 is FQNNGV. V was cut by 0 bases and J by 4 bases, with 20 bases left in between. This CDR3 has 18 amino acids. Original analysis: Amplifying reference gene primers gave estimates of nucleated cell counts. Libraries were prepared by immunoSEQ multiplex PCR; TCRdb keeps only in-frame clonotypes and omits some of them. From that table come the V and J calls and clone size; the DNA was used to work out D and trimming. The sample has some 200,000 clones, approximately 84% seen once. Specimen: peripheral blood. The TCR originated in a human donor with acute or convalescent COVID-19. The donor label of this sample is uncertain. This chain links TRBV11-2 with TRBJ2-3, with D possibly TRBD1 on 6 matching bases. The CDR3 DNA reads TGTGCCAGCAGCTTAGATAGGGAAGGGGGAAGTGCGTCAGATACGCAGTATTTT. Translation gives CASSLDREGGSASDTQYF.